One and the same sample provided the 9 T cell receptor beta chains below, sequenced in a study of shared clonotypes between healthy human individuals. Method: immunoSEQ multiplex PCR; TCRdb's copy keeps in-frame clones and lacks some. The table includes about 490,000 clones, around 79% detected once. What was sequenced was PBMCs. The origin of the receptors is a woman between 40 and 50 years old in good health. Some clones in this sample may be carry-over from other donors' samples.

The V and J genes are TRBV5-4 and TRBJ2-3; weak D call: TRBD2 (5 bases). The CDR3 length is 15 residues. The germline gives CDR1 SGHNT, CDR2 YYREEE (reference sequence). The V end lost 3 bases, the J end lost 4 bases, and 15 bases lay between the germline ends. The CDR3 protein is CASSWAPLGADTQYF. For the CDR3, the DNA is TGTGCCAGCAGCTGGGCCCCGCTCGGGGCAGATACGCAGTATTTT.

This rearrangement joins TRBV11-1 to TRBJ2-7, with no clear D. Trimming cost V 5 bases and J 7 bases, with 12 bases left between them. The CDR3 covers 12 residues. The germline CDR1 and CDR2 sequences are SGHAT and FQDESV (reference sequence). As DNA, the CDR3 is TGTGCCAGCAGCCTCCAGATCGGTGAGCAGTACTTC. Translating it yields CASSLQIGEQYF.

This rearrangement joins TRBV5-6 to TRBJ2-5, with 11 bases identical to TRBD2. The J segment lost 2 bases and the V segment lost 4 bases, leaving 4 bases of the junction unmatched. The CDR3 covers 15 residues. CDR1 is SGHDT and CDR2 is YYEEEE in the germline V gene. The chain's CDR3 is CASSRGTSGQETQYF. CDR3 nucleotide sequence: TGTGCCAGCAGCCGCGGGACTAGCGGACAAGAGACCCAGTACTTC.

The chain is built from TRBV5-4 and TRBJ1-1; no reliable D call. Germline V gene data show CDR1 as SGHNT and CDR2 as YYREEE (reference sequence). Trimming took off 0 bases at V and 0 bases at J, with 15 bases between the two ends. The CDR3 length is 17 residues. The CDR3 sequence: CASSLAGKFYMNTEAFF. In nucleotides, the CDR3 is TGTGCCAGCAGCTTGGCCGGGAAATTCTATATGAACACTGAAGCTTTCTTT.

The CDR3 region is CASSVSGALGNEQFF. The CDR3 DNA reads as TGTGCCAGCAGCGTGAGCGGGGCATTGGGAAATGAGCAGTTCTTC. V usage is TRBV9 and J usage is TRBJ2-1, with 7 bases lining up with TRBD2. The V gene's germline CDR1 is SGDLS and CDR2 YYNGEE. Losses at the gene ends were 2 bases for V and 7 bases for J; bases not matched to a gene: 9. The CDR3 is 15 residues long.

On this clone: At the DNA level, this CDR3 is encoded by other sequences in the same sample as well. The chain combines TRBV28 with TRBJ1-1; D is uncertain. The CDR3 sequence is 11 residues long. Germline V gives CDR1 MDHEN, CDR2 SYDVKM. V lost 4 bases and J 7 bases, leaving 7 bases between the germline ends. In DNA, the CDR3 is TGTGCCAGCAGTTCTGCCAGTGAAGCTTTCTTT. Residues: CASSSASEAFF.

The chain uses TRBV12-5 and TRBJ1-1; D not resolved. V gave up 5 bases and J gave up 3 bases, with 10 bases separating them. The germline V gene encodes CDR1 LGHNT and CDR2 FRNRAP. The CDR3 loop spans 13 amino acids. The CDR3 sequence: CASGLGPDTEAFF. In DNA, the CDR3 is TGTGCTAGTGGTCTCGGACCAGACACTGAAGCTTTCTTT.

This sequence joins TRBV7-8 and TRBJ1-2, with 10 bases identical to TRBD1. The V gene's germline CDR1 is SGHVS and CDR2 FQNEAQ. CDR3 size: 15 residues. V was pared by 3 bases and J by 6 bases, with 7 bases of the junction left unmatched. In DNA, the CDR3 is TGTGCCAGCAGCTTCTCCCCCGGGACAGGGGATGGCTACACCTTC. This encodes CASSFSPGTGDGYTF.

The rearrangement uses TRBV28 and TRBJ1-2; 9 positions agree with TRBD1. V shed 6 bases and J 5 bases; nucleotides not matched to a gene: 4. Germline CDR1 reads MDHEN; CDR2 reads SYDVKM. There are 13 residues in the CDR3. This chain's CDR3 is CASSTGTGYGYTF. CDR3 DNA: TGTGCCAGCAGCACCGGGACAGGGTATGGCTACACCTTC.